One sample yielded the 26 T cell receptor beta chains listed below, sequenced in a study of shared T cell receptors in the human thymus (dated by TCRdb to the early 2020s). The library was built by means of the immunoSEQ multiplex PCR assay. The table was pulled from immuneACCESS by TCRdb, which kept in-frame rearrangements only. Such tables lose some clones; where checked, under half of the loss comes from unresolved V genes, and the rest has no known cause. The sample table contains some 720,000 clones; only one count was recorded for approximately 90% of them. Approximately 0.011% of the sample comes from the top ten. A further study also used this sample, focusing on human thymus T cells.

The sample taken for sequencing was thymocytes. These receptors were obtained from a boy in the first two years of life with a congenital heart defect. Donor details come from another sample of the same person, matched by shared clones.

The chain is built from TRBV4-2 and TRBJ2-7, with 11 bases fitting TRBD2. Germline values: CDR1 LGHNA, CDR2 YNFKEQ. With V trimmed by 4 bases and J by 2 bases, 13 bases remained unmatched. This CDR3 contains 18 residues. In DNA, the CDR3 is TGTGCCAGCAGCCCACCACCCCCCCCTAGCGGGAGGACCTACGAGCAGTACTTC. It encodes CASSPPPPPSGRTYEQYF.

This clone appeared a few times. The CDR3 coding sequence is TGCGCCAGCAGCCAAGTGGAACGGGAGCACGAGCAGTACTTC. It is translated as CASSQVEREHEQYF. This sequence joins TRBV4-1 and TRBJ2-7; TRBD2 might be the D (6 bases). CDR1 and CDR2 (germline): MGHRA, YSYEKL. The CDR3 extends over 14 amino acids. Deletions cut 1 base from V and 5 bases from J, with 12 bases between.

V and J are TRBV5-1 and TRBJ1-4; 8 bases match TRBD1. Per the germline V gene, CDR1 is SGHRS and CDR2 is YFSETQ. The V segment lost 0 bases and the J segment 2 bases; nucleotides outside the gene matches: 12. The CDR3 contains 19 residues. The CDR3 region is CASSLVLNDGQGTNEKLFF. In DNA form, the CDR3 reads TGCGCCAGCAGCTTGGTGCTTAATGACGGACAGGGCACTAATGAAAAACTGTTTTTT.

A single count supports this clone. As DNA, the CDR3 is TGTGCCTGGAGTCCTTCAGACAGGGCTTACTCTGGCTACACCTTC. This gives the protein CAWSPSDRAYSGYTF. The V gene is TRBV30, the J gene TRBJ1-2; 7 bases fit TRBD1. Trimming removed 2 bases from V and 7 bases from J; junction bases left unmatched: 13. The CDR3 is 15 residues long. Germline V gives CDR1 GTSNPN, CDR2 SVGIG (reference sequence).

The genes are TRBV18 and TRBJ2-7, with 7 nucleotides matching TRBD1. With V trimmed by 4 bases and J by 3 bases, 6 bases remained unmatched. In germline, CDR1 is KGHSH, CDR2 LQKENI. This CDR3 contains 14 residues. CDR3: CASSLDGTDYEQYF. The CDR3 DNA is TGTGCCAGCTCACTTGACGGGACAGACTACGAGCAGTACTTC. Looking up the rest from reference TRBV18 and TRBJ2-7 gives the full variable domain: NAGVMQNPRHLVRRRGQEARLRCSPMKGHSHVYWYRQLPEEGLKFMVYLQKENIIDESGMPKERFSAEFPKEGPSILRIQQVVRGDSAAYFCASSLDGTDYEQYFGPGTRLTVT.

The gene calls are TRBV4-3 and TRBJ2-7; 11 bases align to TRBD2. Per the germline V gene, CDR1 is LGHNA and CDR2 is YSLEER. The CDR3 runs 17 residues. Trimming took 0 bases from V and 0 from J; bases not matched to a gene: 4. In DNA, the CDR3 is TGCGCCAGCAGCCAAGATGTTGGGACTAGCGGCTCCTACGAGCAGTACTTC. Its translation is CASSQDVGTSGSYEQYF.

The chain uses TRBV4-3 and TRBJ2-5; TRBD2 matches at 12 bases. The CDR3 loop spans 19 amino acids. Germline V lookup: CDR1 LGHNA, CDR2 YSLEER. V gave up 0 bases and J gave up 3 bases; unmatched junction bases: 11. The CDR3 region has the DNA TGCGCCAGCAGCCAAGAGCTAGCGGGAGGGCCTGGAACGGAAGAGACCCAGTACTTC. Its protein product is CASSQELAGGPGTEETQYF.

The rearrangement links TRBV27 to TRBJ2-3, with 11 bases identical to TRBD1. The germline V gene encodes CDR1 MNHEY and CDR2 SMNVEV (reference sequence). The CDR3 spans 16 residues. V lost 1 base and J lost 3; bases outside the gene matches: 3. CDR3 loop: CASSLLGTGGTDTQYF. CDR3 nucleotides: TGTGCCAGCAGTTTATTGGGGACAGGGGGAACAGATACGCAGTATTTT.

The J gene is TRBJ2-5, the V gene TRBV2; 16 nucleotides agree with TRBD2. In germline, CDR1 is SNHLY, CDR2 FYNNEI. There are 16 residues in the CDR3. Trimming cost V 8 bases and J 4 bases; bases outside gene matches: 7. The CDR3: CASPGTSGRASETQYF. The CDR3 DNA is TGTGCCAGCCCCGGGACTAGCGGGAGGGCCTCAGAGACCCAGTACTTC.

The V and J genes are TRBV5-6 and TRBJ1-4; D is perhaps TRBD1 (5 bases). The V gene lost 4 bases and the J gene lost 5 bases, with 9 bases spanning the gap. There are 13 residues in the CDR3. Per germline, CDR1 SGHDT and CDR2 YYEEEE. The CDR3 protein is CASSHRGNEKLFF. As DNA, the CDR3 is TGTGCCAGCAGCCATCGGGGGAATGAAAAACTGTTTTTT.

The chain carries TRBV5-6 and TRBJ1-3; D possibly corresponds to TRBD1 (5 bases). This CDR3 region has 15 residues. Between the trimmed V and J ends, which lost 2 bases and 1 base, there was a span of 10 bases. Germline-derived CDR1 and CDR2 are SGHDT and YYEEEE. CDR3 nucleotides: TGTGCCAGCAGCTTTCAGGGTCGATCTGGAAACACCATATATTTT. Translation gives CASSFQGRSGNTIYF.

The V call is TRBV27, the J call TRBJ2-7, with 13 nucleotides matching TRBD2. The germline CDR1 and CDR2 sequences are MNHEY and SMNVEV (reference sequence). Trimming at V came to 3 bases and at J to 0 bases, leaving 23 bases not matched to a gene. CDR3 size: 23 residues. This CDR3 reads CASSLTLTPVSGTSGTNSYEQYF. DNA of the CDR3: TGTGCCAGCAGTTTGACACTGACCCCCGTCTCCGGGACTAGCGGGACCAACTCCTACGAGCAGTACTTC.

CDR3 loop: CASSESEPYSNQPQHF. The CDR3 region has the DNA TGTGCCAGCAGTGAATCTGAGCCCTATAGCAATCAGCCCCAGCATTTT. The chain employs TRBV25-1 and TRBJ1-5; D remains unclear. Looked up from germline, CDR1 is MGHDK and CDR2 is SYGVNS. V lost 1 base and J 0 bases, leaving 10 bases between the germline ends. This CDR3 contains 16 residues.

The V call is TRBV4-1, the J call TRBJ2-1; maybe TRBD2 (5 bases). This CDR3 contains 16 residues. Germline V gene lookup returns CDR1 MGHRA and CDR2 YSYEKL. V dropped 5 bases and J dropped 0 bases, with 14 bases sitting between them. CDR3: CASSGKRGSSYNEQFF. CDR3 nucleotide sequence: TGCGCCAGCAGCGGGAAACGGGGAAGCTCCTACAATGAGCAGTTCTTC.

The chain couples TRBV25-1 to TRBJ2-3, with 9 bases aligning to TRBD2. The V gene's germline CDR1 is MGHDK and CDR2 SYGVNS. The J segment lost 5 bases and the V segment lost 1 base, leaving 7 bases of the junction unmatched. The CDR3 has 16 amino acids. In DNA form, the CDR3 reads TGTGCCAGCAGTGAATGGGTAGCGGGAGAAGGAGATACGCAGTATTTT. Its translation is CASSEWVAGEGDTQYF. The variable domain in full, completed from reference TRBV25-1 and TRBJ2-3, reads EADIYQTPRYLVIGTGKKITLECSQTMGHDKMYWYQQDPGMELHLIHYSYGVNSTEKGDLSSESTVSRIRTEHFPLTLESARPSHTSQYLCASSEWVAGEGDTQYFGPGTRLTVL.

The V and J genes are TRBV6-1 and TRBJ2-7; TRBD2 agrees at 7 bases. The junction had 10 bases not matched to a gene; V was cut back by 6 bases and J by 5 bases. Germline V gene data show CDR1 as MNHNS and CDR2 as SASEGT. CDR3 length equals 14 residues. The CDR3 DNA is TGTGCCAGCAGCGAGAGGGAGGGTTCCAACGAGCAGTACTTC. Residues: CASSEREGSNEQYF.

This clone has only a few counts. The rearrangement links TRBV7-9 to TRBJ1-2; 10 nucleotides align to TRBD1. CDR1 and CDR2 (germline): SEHNR, FQNEAQ (reference sequence). Losses at the gene ends were 0 bases for V and 4 bases for J; bases not matched to a gene: 5. This CDR3 has 16 residues. The CDR3 loop is CASSLADRGDGYGYTF. The CDR3 DNA follows: TGTGCCAGCAGCTTAGCGGACAGGGGGGACGGCTATGGCTACACCTTC. The full variable domain, its missing parts supplied by reference TRBV7-9 and TRBJ1-2, is DTGVSQNPRHKITKRGQNVTFRCDPISEHNRLYWYRQTLGQGPEFLTYFQNEAQLEKSRLLSDRFSAERPKGSFSTLEIQRTEQGDSAMYLCASSLADRGDGYGYTFGSGTRLTVV.

The chain carries TRBV5-1 and TRBJ2-7; D ambiguous. The CDR3 consists of 13 residues. Germline V gene lookup returns CDR1 SGHRS and CDR2 YFSETQ. Between the trimmed V and J ends, which lost 4 bases and 0 bases, there was a span of 8 bases. As DNA, the CDR3 is TGCGCCAGCAGCCTGAGGTTCTCCTACGAGCAGTACTTC. Amino acids: CASSLRFSYEQYF. The variable domain in full, with the rest retrieved from reference TRBV5-1 and TRBJ2-7, is KAGVTQTPRYLIKTRGQQVTLSCSPISGHRSVSWYQQTPGQGLQFLFEYFSETQRNKGNFPGRFSGRQFSNSRSEMNVSTLELGDSALYLCASSLRFSYEQYFGPGTRLTVT.

The chain joins TRBV7-3 to TRBJ2-1, with D possibly TRBD1 on 7 matching bases. The V gene's germline CDR1 is SGHTA and CDR2 FQGTGA. Deletions cut 5 bases from V and 5 bases from J, with 19 bases between. The CDR3 has 16 amino acids. The CDR3 loop reads CASSPRGRGAHNEQFF. CDR3 coding DNA: TGTGCCAGCAGCCCGAGAGGCAGGGGGGCCCACAATGAGCAGTTCTTC.

The chain employs TRBV28 and TRBJ1-3; D is undetermined. Trimming shortened V by 3 bases and J by 0 bases, and 12 bases separated the two germline ends. The CDR3 is 16 amino acids. Germline values: CDR1 MDHEN, CDR2 SYDVKM. CDR3 bases: TGTGCCAGCAGTTTCCACAGAAATAGCTCTGGAAACACCATATATTTT. Protein: CASSFHRNSSGNTIYF.

The CDR3, as DNA: TGTGCCAGCAGCGGGACAGGTTTCTCCTACAATGAGCAGTTCTTC. Its protein product is CASSGTGFSYNEQFF. The rearrangement uses TRBV2 and TRBJ2-1; 8 nucleotides align to TRBD1. The V gene's germline CDR1 is SNHLY and CDR2 FYNNEI. Trimming removed 6 bases from V and 0 bases from J; junction bases left unmatched: 4. The CDR3 sequence is 15 residues long.

This clone was recorded only once. V usage is TRBV12-5 and J usage is TRBJ2-2; TRBD2 is a possible D gene (5 bases). Germline CDR1 is LGHNT and CDR2 is FRNRAP. The V end was cut by 0 bases, the J end by 6 bases, with 11 bases between. CDR3 size: 15 residues. Written as DNA, the CDR3 is TGTGCTAGTGGTTTGGTACCGAGAGGGCCCGGGGAGCTGTTTTTT. Translated, it gives CASGLVPRGPGELFF.

The chain has TRBV4-2 and TRBJ2-1; perhaps TRBD1 as D (5 bases). CDR1 is LGHNA, CDR2 YNFKEQ, per germline. CDR3 length equals 14 residues. The V end lost 5 bases, the J end lost 12 bases, and 20 bases lay between the germline ends. DNA for the CDR3: TGTGCCAGCAGCAAGGAGACAGACCTGGAAGGGCAGTTCTTC. Translating it yields CASSKETDLEGQFF.

This clone was seen just once. This chain links TRBV6-4 with TRBJ2-1, with TRBD2 identical over 12 bases. The germline V gene encodes CDR1 MRHNA and CDR2 SNTAGT. This CDR3 region has 14 residues. J was trimmed by 8 bases and V by 4 bases; bases with no gene match: 3. CDR3 region: CASSATSGSHEQFF. The DNA of the CDR3 is TGTGCCAGCAGTGCGACTAGCGGGAGCCATGAGCAGTTCTTC.

The V and J genes are TRBV14 and TRBJ2-2; maybe TRBD2 (5 bases). V lost 4 bases and J lost 6, with 9 bases in between. In germline, CDR1 is SGHDN, CDR2 FVKESK. This CDR3 region has 13 residues. The CDR3 is CASSPRGSGELFF. As DNA, the CDR3 is TGTGCCAGCAGCCCCCGGGGATCCGGGGAGCTGTTTTTT.

The V and J genes are TRBV30 and TRBJ2-7, with 11 nucleotides matching TRBD2. Germline lookup yields CDR1 GTSNPN and CDR2 SVGIG (reference sequence). There are 16 residues in the CDR3. The J segment lost 2 bases and the V segment lost 6 bases, leaving 12 bases of the junction unmatched. The CDR3 here is CACTGTSGGGPYEQYF. In nucleotides, the CDR3 is TGTGCCTGTACCGGGACTAGCGGCGGGGGGCCCTACGAGCAGTACTTC.